Presented here are 30 T cell receptor beta chains from one specimen sequenced in a study of long-term antiretroviral therapy in people with HIV. Survey level was the resolution at which the v3.0 immunoSEQ assay ran. Sequencing was performed with immunoSEQ multiplex PCR; in TCRdb, only in-frame clones are kept and a portion is missing. The data contain about 30,000 clones, about 90% of them singletons. Specimen: unsorted PBMCs, collected 2 years after starting antiretroviral therapy. All receptors come from a man aged 45-60 years with HIV.

This chain joins TRBV28 and TRBJ2-2, with D tentatively TRBD1 (5 bases). This CDR3 is built from 13 residues. Trimming left V 4 bases short and J 4 bases short, with 7 bases between. Germline lookup yields CDR1 MDHEN and CDR2 SYDVKM. The DNA for the CDR3 is TGTGCCAGCAGTTCGACAGCCACCGGGGAGCTGTTTTTT. Protein: CASSSTATGELFF. Drawing the rest from reference TRBV28 and TRBJ2-2, the complete variable domain is DVKVTQSSRYLVKRTGEKVFLECVQDMDHENMFWYRQDPGLGLRLIYFSYDVKMKEKGDIPEGYSVSREKKERFSLILESASTNQTSMYLCASSSTATGELFFGEGSRLTVL.

The CDR3 loop reads CSSGRGARQETQYF. The CDR3 coding sequence is TGCAGCTCGGGACGGGGGGCGCGACAAGAGACCCAGTACTTC. This chain joins TRBV29-1 and TRBJ2-5; D is perhaps TRBD2 (7 bases). CDR1 is SQVTM and CDR2 is ANQGSEA in the germline V gene. Deletions cut 8 bases from V and 2 bases from J, with 18 bases between. There are 14 residues in the CDR3.

J is TRBJ1-3 and V is TRBV20-1; no reliable D call. V was cut by 2 bases and J by 3 bases, with 2 bases left in between. This CDR3 has 11 amino acids. CDR1 and CDR2 (germline): DFQATT, SNEGSKA (reference sequence). The CDR3 loop is CSARSGNTIYF. CDR3 nucleotide sequence: TGCAGTGCTAGAAGTGGAAACACCATATATTTT.

The rearrangement links TRBV5-4 to TRBJ1-2, with 11 bases identical to TRBD1. Germline V gene lookup returns CDR1 SGHNT and CDR2 YYREEE (reference sequence). The V segment lost 4 bases and the J segment 7 bases; nucleotides outside the gene matches: 6. The CDR3 contains 14 residues. CDR3 sequence reads: CASSLGQGVRGYTF. CDR3 nucleotide sequence: TGTGCCAGCAGCCTGGGACAGGGGGTACGTGGCTACACCTTC.

V is TRBV5-1 and J is TRBJ2-1; tentatively, D is TRBD1 or TRBD2 (6 bases each). The CDR3 loop spans 13 amino acids. The germline V and J ends were trimmed by 2 bases and 10 bases, with 13 bases remaining between them. Germline V gene sequence: CDR1 SGHRS, CDR2 YFSETQ. The CDR3 DNA follows: TGCGCCAGCAGCTTAGGGGGGTTGGAGGAGCAGTTCTTC. Amino acid sequence: CASSLGGLEEQFF. Variable domain in full (rest from reference TRBV5-1 and TRBJ2-1): KAGVTQTPRYLIKTRGQQVTLSCSPISGHRSVSWYQQTPGQGLQFLFEYFSETQRNKGNFPGRFSGRQFSNSRSEMNVSTLELGDSALYLCASSLGGLEEQFFGPGTRLTVL.

V usage is TRBV27 and J usage is TRBJ1-4; tentative D call: TRBD1 (5 bases). This CDR3 has 15 amino acids. Germline CDR1 reads MNHEY; CDR2 reads SMNVEV (reference sequence). The ends were cut back, 2 bases at V and 7 bases at J, with 14 bases in the middle. For the CDR3, the DNA is TGTGCCAGCAGTTTACAGGGACGTAACCTTGAAAAACTGTTTTTT. This sequence encodes CASSLQGRNLEKLFF.

This clone has only a few counts. The chain recombines TRBV28 with TRBJ2-3; D is uncertain. Trimming cost V 5 bases and J 8 bases, with 11 bases left between them. The CDR3 totals 12 residues. Germline CDR1 MDHEN, CDR2 SYDVKM. The CDR3, as DNA: TGTGCCAGCAGTCTGGAACTGGGTACGCAGTATTTT. It codes for CASSLELGTQYF. Filled out from reference TRBV28 and TRBJ2-3, the complete variable domain reads DVKVTQSSRYLVKRTGEKVFLECVQDMDHENMFWYRQDPGLGLRLIYFSYDVKMKEKGDIPEGYSVSREKKERFSLILESASTNQTSMYLCASSLELGTQYFGPGTRLTVL.

This clone has a single count. The chain uses TRBV5-1 and TRBJ2-5; 14 bases match TRBD2. The CDR3 covers 17 residues. CDR1 SGHRS and CDR2 YFSETQ come from the germline V gene. Germline trimming cut 4 bases from V and 1 base from J; bases unmatched to any gene: 6. The CDR3 here is CASSLGLAGDGQETQYF. The CDR3 coding sequence is TGCGCCAGCAGCCTGGGACTAGCGGGGGACGGCCAAGAGACCCAGTACTTC.

CDR3 amino acids: CASSHSDQHTSPLHF. The CDR3 DNA reads TGTGCCAGCAGCCATTCGGACCAGCATACTTCACCCCTCCACTTT. V gene TRBV7-9 combines with J gene TRBJ1-6; D remains unclear. CDR3 length equals 15 residues. Trimming pared 5 bases from V and 9 bases from J, leaving 17 bases between. The germline gives CDR1 SEHNR, CDR2 FQNEAQ (reference sequence).

This chain links TRBV5-6 with TRBJ1-1; 7 nucleotides align to TRBD1. The CDR3 has 16 residues. V gave up 4 bases and J gave up 7 bases; unmatched junction bases: 16. The V gene's germline CDR1 is SGHDT and CDR2 YYEEEE. For the CDR3, the DNA is TGTGCCAGCAGCCCAGGGGCCTTACAGGGGCGGAATGAAGCTTTCTTT. It codes for CASSPGALQGRNEAFF.

The chain carries TRBV6-1 and TRBJ2-5; possible D gene TRBD2, 5 bases. The CDR3 runs to 14 residues. V dropped 3 bases and J dropped 5 bases, with 13 bases sitting between them. Germline-derived CDR1 and CDR2 are MNHNS and SASEGT. CDR3 sequence: CASSDRTSWETQYF. CDR3 coding DNA: TGTGCCAGCAGTGACCGCACTAGTTGGGAGACCCAGTACTTC.

V gene TRBV28 combines with J gene TRBJ2-1; tentatively, D is TRBD1 (6 bases). The ends were cut back, 2 bases at V and 5 bases at J, with 10 bases in the middle. The CDR3 is 14 residues long. Germline CDR1 reads MDHEN; CDR2 reads SYDVKM. For the CDR3, the DNA is TGTGCCAGCAGTTTACCCAGGGGAGACAATGAGCAGTTCTTC. Its translation is CASSLPRGDNEQFF.

The rearrangement links TRBV5-5 to TRBJ2-7; TRBD1 agrees at 9 bases. The V gene's germline CDR1 is SGHKS and CDR2 YYEKEE (reference sequence). Unmatched junction bases numbered 2, after V lost 3 bases and J lost 1 base. The CDR3 length is 14 residues. Written as DNA, the CDR3 is TGTGCCAGCAGCTCCGGGACAGGGTCCTACGAGCAGTACTTC. Residues: CASSSGTGSYEQYF.

CDR3 in DNA: TGTGCCAGCGCAGGGCTCTCACTATCGAACTATGGCTACACCTTC. Amino acids: CASAGLSLSNYGYTF. This chain joins TRBV28 and TRBJ1-2, with TRBD1 as a possible D gene (5 bases). V was shortened by 8 bases and J by 2 bases, with 18 bases between the two germline ends. This CDR3 contains 15 residues. Looked up from germline, CDR1 is MDHEN and CDR2 is SYDVKM.

V gene TRBV6-6 combines with J gene TRBJ1-2; D not resolved. The V end lost 7 bases, the J end lost 3 bases, and 18 bases lay between the germline ends. The CDR3 length is 15 residues. Germline CDR1 MNHNY, CDR2 SVGAGI (reference sequence). This CDR3 is CASTLIPPGDYGYTF. In DNA form, the CDR3 reads TGTGCCAGCACCTTAATCCCCCCCGGCGACTATGGCTACACCTTC.

V is TRBV7-2 and J is TRBJ2-1, with 11 bases aligning to TRBD2. The V gene's germline CDR1 is SGHTA and CDR2 FQGNSA. This CDR3 contains 16 residues. J lost 8 bases, V lost 2 bases, and 8 bases had no gene match. The CDR3 loop reads CASSLTETSGMYEQFF. The CDR3 DNA sequence: TGTGCCAGCAGCTTAACCGAGACTAGCGGGATGTATGAGCAGTTCTTC.

This clone was counted only a few times. The genes are TRBV19 and TRBJ1-3; 8 bases match TRBD1. The length of the CDR3 is 15 residues. The V gene's germline CDR1 is LNHDA and CDR2 SQIVND (reference sequence). After removal of 6 bases from V and 2 bases from J, the junction contained 6 bases not matched to a gene. CDR3 bases: TGTGCCAGTAGCTCTCCGGACAGGGCTGGAAACACCATATATTTT. Protein: CASSSPDRAGNTIYF.

The table lists this clone with a count of one. CDR3 protein: CSAGELEQYF. The DNA for the CDR3 is TGCAGCGCCGGAGAGTTGGAGCAGTACTTC. The V gene is TRBV29-1, the J gene TRBJ2-7; unclear D gene. CDR1 and CDR2 from the germline V gene are SQVTM and ANQGSEA. The ends were cut back, 7 bases at V and 7 bases at J, with 11 bases in the middle. This CDR3 has 10 amino acids.

This chain links TRBV7-9 with TRBJ2-7; possible D gene TRBD1, 5 bases. The CDR3 consists of 14 residues. Trimming cost V 4 bases and J 3 bases, with 13 bases left between them. The germline V gene has CDR1 SEHNR and CDR2 FQNEAQ (reference sequence). The CDR3 region is CASSSDDRFYEQYF. The CDR3, as DNA: TGTGCCAGCAGCTCAGATGACAGATTCTACGAGCAGTACTTC.

The V call is TRBV19, the J call TRBJ2-7, with 7 positions matching TRBD1. The germline gives CDR1 LNHDA, CDR2 SQIVND (reference sequence). The CDR3 is 14 residues long. V dropped 4 bases and J dropped 5; count of bases not matched to a gene: 8. The CDR3: CASSTQGDGDEQYF. The CDR3 bases are TGTGCCAGTAGTACCCAGGGGGACGGGGACGAGCAGTACTTC.

V usage is TRBV15 and J usage is TRBJ1-3, with 7 bases matching TRBD1. CDR1 is LNHNV and CDR2 is YYDKDF in the germline V gene (reference sequence). CDR3 length: 17 residues. Trimming cost V 3 bases and J 8 bases; bases outside gene matches: 16. The CDR3 here is CATSRAGQLRTGDTIYF. CDR3 DNA sequence: TGTGCCACCAGCAGGGCGGGACAGTTAAGGACCGGGGACACCATATATTTT.

The chain combines TRBV4-3 with TRBJ2-2; 7 bases line up with TRBD1. V shed 0 bases and J 5 bases; nucleotides not matched to a gene: 3. Per the germline V gene, CDR1 is LGHNA and CDR2 is YSLEER. CDR3 length: 15 residues. The CDR3 nucleotides read TGCGCCAGCAGCCAAGATACAGGGGTAACCGGGGAGCTGTTTTTT. Protein product: CASSQDTGVTGELFF.

The chain links TRBV7-2 to TRBJ2-7; D is perhaps TRBD2 (5 bases). The CDR3 has 13 residues. Germline V CDR1 and CDR2: SGHTA, FQGNSA. V gave up 3 bases and J gave up 2 bases, with 8 bases separating them. The CDR3 DNA sequence: TGTGCCAGCAGCTTCCGGGGTCCCTACGAGCAGTACTTC. Its protein is CASSFRGPYEQYF.

The rearrangement uses TRBV28 and TRBJ2-7; no clear D gene. The CDR3 consists of 14 residues. V lost 6 bases, J lost 0 bases, and 12 bases lay in between. Germline assignment: CDR1 MDHEN and CDR2 SYDVKM. The CDR3 sequence: CASSPGPRSYEQYF. The CDR3, as DNA: TGTGCCAGCAGCCCCGGCCCTCGCTCCTACGAGCAGTACTTC.

The chain combines TRBV4-3 with TRBJ1-4, with TRBD1 matching 8 bases. Germline V gene data show CDR1 as LGHNA and CDR2 as YSLEER. V shed 1 base and J 7 bases; nucleotides not matched to a gene: 8. CDR3 length equals 16 residues. The CDR3 DNA sequence: TGCGCCAGCAGCCAAGGACAGGGGAGGATGAGTGAAAAACTGTTTTTT. Translated, it gives CASSQGQGRMSEKLFF.

The chain joins TRBV15 to TRBJ2-5, with TRBD2 matching over 9 bases. Trimming removed 4 bases from V and 5 bases from J; junction bases left unmatched: 11. Germline V gives CDR1 LNHNV, CDR2 YYDKDF (reference sequence). The CDR3 extends over 16 amino acids. CDR3 amino acids: CATSTVAGGGGETQYF. The CDR3 nucleotides are TGTGCCACCAGCACCGTTGCTGGCGGGGGGGGTGAGACCCAGTACTTC.

The V call is TRBV28, the J call TRBJ2-6; D gene ambiguous. The CDR3 is 12 amino acids. The V gene lost 11 bases and the J gene lost 1 base, with 6 bases spanning the gap. CDR1 and CDR2 (germline): MDHEN, SYDVKM. CDR3 loop: CAAGSGANVLTF. CDR3 nucleotides: TGTGCCGCAGGATCTGGGGCCAACGTCCTGACTTTC. The full variable domain, in which reference TRBV28 and TRBJ2-6 provide the parts outside the CDR3, is DVKVTQSSRYLVKRTGEKVFLECVQDMDHENMFWYRQDPGLGLRLIYFSYDVKMKEKGDIPEGYSVSREKKERFSLILESASTNQTSMYLCAAGSGANVLTFGAGSRLTVL.

The chain recombines TRBV5-1 with TRBJ2-1; D is undetermined. The length of the CDR3 is 12 residues. Germline assignment: CDR1 SGHRS and CDR2 YFSETQ. V was trimmed by 0 bases and J by 7 bases, leaving 5 bases between them. CDR3 protein: CASSLVANEQFF. The CDR3 nucleotides are TGCGCCAGCAGCTTGGTAGCAAATGAGCAGTTCTTC.

The chain combines TRBV5-5 with TRBJ1-2, with TRBD1 matching over 7 bases. The CDR3 has 15 residues. Germline CDR1 reads SGHKS; CDR2 reads YYEKEE (reference sequence). V lost 4 bases, J lost 3 bases, and 9 bases stayed unmatched. In nucleotides, the CDR3 is TGTGCCAGCAGCAGAGGACAGGAGGAAGACTATGGCTACACCTTC. Its translation: CASSRGQEEDYGYTF.

The chain has TRBV7-2 and TRBJ1-5; D is uncertain. The tail of the sequence fits TRBJ2-3 better, so the J call may be wrong. CDR3 size: 12 residues. Per the germline V gene, CDR1 is SGHTA and CDR2 is FQGNSA. CDR3 in DNA: TGTGCCAGCAGCTCTCCCAATCAGCCCCAGTATTTT. Translation gives CASSSPNQPQYF.